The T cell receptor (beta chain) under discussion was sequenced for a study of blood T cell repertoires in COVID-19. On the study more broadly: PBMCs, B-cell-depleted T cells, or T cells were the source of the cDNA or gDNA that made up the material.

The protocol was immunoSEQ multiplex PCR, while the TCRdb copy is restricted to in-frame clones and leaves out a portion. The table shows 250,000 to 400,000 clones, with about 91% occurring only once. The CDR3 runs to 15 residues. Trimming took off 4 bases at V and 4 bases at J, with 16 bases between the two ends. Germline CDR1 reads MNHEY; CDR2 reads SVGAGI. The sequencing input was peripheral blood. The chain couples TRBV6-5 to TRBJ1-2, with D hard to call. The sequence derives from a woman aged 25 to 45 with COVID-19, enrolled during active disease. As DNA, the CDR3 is TGTGCCAGCAGTTTAAATCGGGTAGACTTCTATGGCTACACCTTC. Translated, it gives CASSLNRVDFYGYTF.